These T cell receptor beta chains were read from a single sample in a study of T-cell memory formation after mild COVID-19. MiXCR, run by TCRdb on the 5' RACE reads, gives a single entry per CDR3 protein. The sample yields 170,000 or so distinct CDR3 sequences, 20% to 25% seen once. Sequenced material: PBMCs or a T cell subset sorted from them (not recorded which). The receptors shown here come from an adult woman who had mild COVID-19 (a few samples of this study predate the infection). Cell type and time point are not known. The CDR3 runs from the conserved cysteine through the conserved F or W. A D gene is named only where the DNA matches it firmly. Not all rows give a size; the values are once, few, many and, for expanded clones, a class.

J gene,clone size,D gene,V gene,CDR3 DNA,CDR3 protein
TRBJ1-5,few,NA,TRBV12-3/TRBV12-4,TGTGCCAGCAGTTCGGACGGCCGGTGGCCCCAGCATTTT,CASSSDGRWPQHF
TRBJ1-5,NA,NA,TRBV15,TGTGCCACCAGCAGAGATCGGGACCTCTACAATCAGCCCCAGCATTTT,CATSRDRDLYNQPQHF
TRBJ2-1,many,NA,TRBV5-1,TGCGCCAGCAGTGCAGGAATCCTAGTAACCTACAATGAGCAGTTCTTC,CASSAGILVTYNEQFF
TRBJ1-5,NA,NA,TRBV28,TGTGCCAGCAGCTCCGCCATGGAGAGCAATCAGCCCCAGCATTTT,CASSSAMESNQPQHF
TRBJ2-3,few,TRBD2,TRBV7-9,TGTGCCAGCAGCCTCCAACTAGCGGGGGGGCTTGGAGATACGCAGTATTTT,CASSLQLAGGLGDTQYF
TRBJ2-1,many,NA,TRBV6-5,TGTGCCAGCAGTCACATCATGGGGGGCTCCTACAATGAGCAGTTCTTC,CASSHIMGGSYNEQFF
TRBJ2-7,few,TRBD1,TRBV10-3,TGTGCCATCGGGCCAGGGGGCTACAACGAGCAGTACTTC,CAIGPGGYNEQYF
TRBJ1-1,few,NA,TRBV20-1,TGCAGTGCTAGAGATAGGGGGACTGAAGCTTTCTTT,CSARDRGTEAFF
TRBJ1-4,NA,NA,TRBV5-6,TGTGCCAGCAGCTTGGGGGCCTGGAAGGAAAAACTGTTTTTT,CASSLGAWKEKLFF
TRBJ1-1,NA,NA,TRBV27,TGTGCCAGCAGTTTATCGTCGGGTCCCACTGAAGCTTTCTTT,CASSLSSGPTEAFF
TRBJ2-7,few,TRBD1,TRBV18,TGTGCCAGCTCACGGGACAGGGGGCGAGACGAGCAGTACTTC,CASSRDRGRDEQYF
TRBJ2-1,NA,NA,TRBV29-1,TGCAGCGTTGATCTGCCGGTGGGCCCCTACAATGAGCAGTTCTTC,CSVDLPVGPYNEQFF
TRBJ2-7,few,NA,TRBV5-6,TGTGCCAGCAGCCAGCCAGGACAGATCCACGAGCAGTACTTC,CASSQPGQIHEQYF
TRBJ1-1,NA,NA,TRBV29-1,TGCAGCGTTGAAGATCAGCGGGGGGCGAACACTGAAGCTTTCTTT,CSVEDQRGANTEAFF
TRBJ2-7,few,NA,TRBV4-2,TGTGCCAGCAGCCAAGGGGGTGGTACACTCTCCTACGAGCAGTACTTC,CASSQGGGTLSYEQYF
TRBJ1-2,few,NA,TRBV11-2,TGTGCCAGCAGCAGAGGGGTTTATGGCTACACCTTC,CASSRGVYGYTF
TRBJ2-5,NA,NA,TRBV7-6,TGTGCCAGCAGCTTAGCATCAGGGAGCGATCAGTCCTTC,CASSLASGSDQSF
TRBJ2-7,few,NA,TRBV19,TGTGCCAGTAGTCCGGGTCATGCCTACGAGCAGTACTTC,CASSPGHAYEQYF
TRBJ2-7,few,NA,TRBV6-1,TGTGCCAGCAGGGCGGGACCCCACGAGCAGTACTTC,CASRAGPHEQYF
TRBJ2-7,few,NA,TRBV30,TGTGCCTGGAGTGGGGCCTACGAGCAGTACTTC,CAWSGAYEQYF
TRBJ2-3,few,NA,TRBV5-6,TGTGCCAGCAGCTTGACGGTGACGAGGGGGGCAGATACGCAGTATTTT,CASSLTVTRGADTQYF
TRBJ1-1,NA,TRBD1,TRBV6-5,TGTGCCAGCAGTCCCTCACAGGGGACCCCGAACACTGAAGCTTTCTTT,CASSPSQGTPNTEAFF
TRBJ2-1,NA,TRBD2,TRBV9,TGTGCCAGCAGCCTGAGGAGCGGGGGGGCCTACAATGAGCAGTTCTTC,CASSLRSGGAYNEQFF
TRBJ1-4,NA,NA,TRBV5-6,TGTGCCAGCAGCTCGGGACCTAATGAAAAACTGTTTTTT,CASSSGPNEKLFF
TRBJ2-1,NA,NA,TRBV18,TGTGCCAGCTCAACCGGGTCGTACAATGAGCAGTTCTTC,CASSTGSYNEQFF
TRBJ1-1,NA,NA,TRBV7-9,TGTGCCAGCAGCCCCGCGGCGGGCAGGAAGGAAGCTTTCTTT,CASSPAAGRKEAFF
TRBJ2-6,few,NA,TRBV12-3/TRBV12-4,TGTGCCAGCAGTTTTTGGGTCCTCAAGGGGCGATCCTCTGGGGCCAACGTCCTGACTTTC,CASSFWVLKGRSSGANVLTF
TRBJ2-7,few,TRBD1,TRBV7-9,TGTGCCAGCAGCTCAACCGGGACAGGGGTCGAGCAGTACTTC,CASSSTGTGVEQYF
TRBJ2-1,few,TRBD1,TRBV6-6,TGTGCCAGCAGTTTTCCGGGACAGGCGGACAATGAGCAGTTCTTC,CASSFPGQADNEQFF
TRBJ2-1,NA,TRBD2,TRBV4-3,TGCGCCAGCAGCCATCACGCCCCGCTAGCGGGAGGCCTTTACAATGAGCAGTTCTTC,CASSHHAPLAGGLYNEQFF
TRBJ2-1,NA,TRBD2,TRBV6-2/TRBV6-3,TGTGCCAGCAGTTACGGAGCGGGAGGAAATGAGCAGTTCTTC,CASSYGAGGNEQFF
TRBJ2-3,NA,TRBD1,TRBV7-6,TGTGCCAGCAGCCGAACCGGGACAGGGTCCGGGGATACGCAGTATTTT,CASSRTGTGSGDTQYF
TRBJ2-5,few,NA,TRBV6-5,TGTGCCAGCAGCCACCCCGGGGAGACCCAGTACTTC,CASSHPGETQYF
TRBJ2-7,NA,NA,TRBV5-5,TGTGCCAGCAGCGCGGGACAGCACAACTACGAGCAGTACTTC,CASSAGQHNYEQYF
TRBJ2-7,few,TRBD1,TRBV7-9,TGTGCCACTAATCGGGGACAGGGGCCCGCCGGGGGTCACGAGCAGTACTTC,CATNRGQGPAGGHEQYF
TRBJ1-6,NA,NA,TRBV2,TGTGCCAGCAGTGAAGAGAGGGGGGCTAATTCACCCCTCCACTTT,CASSEERGANSPLHF
TRBJ2-5,NA,NA,TRBV19,TGTGCCAGCCCTGGGTGGCAAGAGACCCAGTACTTC,CASPGWQETQYF
TRBJ1-1,NA,NA,TRBV7-9,TGTGCCAGCAGCTTAGATCCCCGCGGGGGCAGGGACACTGAAGCTTTCTTT,CASSLDPRGGRDTEAFF
TRBJ1-1,NA,TRBD1,TRBV12-3/TRBV12-4,TGTGCCAGCAGTACCAGGACAGGGGGCCTTACTGAAGCTTTCTTT,CASSTRTGGLTEAFF
TRBJ1-1,NA,NA,TRBV20-1,TGCAGTGCTAGCCGAAACACTGAAGCTTTCTTT,CSASRNTEAFF
TRBJ2-5,NA,NA,TRBV20-1,TGCAGTGCTAGACTAAGGGGAAGGGTGACCCAGTACTTC,CSARLRGRVTQYF
TRBJ2-1,NA,TRBD2,TRBV20-1,TGCAGTGCTAGCCCGACTAGCGGGAGTTTCAATGAGCAGTTCTTC,CSASPTSGSFNEQFF
TRBJ2-1,few,NA,TRBV24-1,TGTGCCACCAGTGATTTGGGCCAGGGTGGGTACAATGAGCAGTTCTTC,CATSDLGQGGYNEQFF
TRBJ2-7,few,NA,TRBV9,TGTGCCAGCAGCGTTGGGGCCCCGTACGAGCAGTACTTC,CASSVGAPYEQYF
TRBJ2-3,NA,TRBD1,TRBV4-1,TGCGCCAGCAGCCAAGATTTAGGGGGGACAGGGGTCACAGATACGCAGTATTTT,CASSQDLGGTGVTDTQYF
TRBJ1-6,NA,NA,TRBV6-5,TGTGCCAGCAGCCCCGGTCATAGATCCTATAATTCACCCCTCCACTTT,CASSPGHRSYNSPLHF
TRBJ1-1,few,NA,TRBV4-1,TGCGCCAGCAGCCAAGCAGGGATGGGCACTGAAGCTTTCTTT,CASSQAGMGTEAFF
TRBJ2-1,few,TRBD1,TRBV15,TGTGCCACCAGCAGGAACAGGGGGATCGACAATGAGCAGTTCTTC,CATSRNRGIDNEQFF
TRBJ2-1,NA,NA,TRBV7-9,TGTGCCAGCAGCTTTCCATCCGGGACTTATAAGTACAATGAGCAGTTCTTC,CASSFPSGTYKYNEQFF
TRBJ2-1,many,NA,TRBV7-9,TGTGCCACCTGGGACACCAACTACAATGAGCAGTTCTTC,CATWDTNYNEQFF
TRBJ1-6,NA,NA,TRBV27,TGTGCCAGCAGCCACAGGGTTTCACCCCTCCACTTT,CASSHRVSPLHF
TRBJ2-7,NA,NA,TRBV20-1,TGCAGTGCATGGGACCGGGAGCAGGGATTCTACGAGCAGTACTTC,CSAWDREQGFYEQYF
TRBJ2-7,NA,TRBD2,TRBV12-3/TRBV12-4,TGTGCCAGCAGTTTATTCCCGGGGGGGGGTATGGTCTACGAGCAGTACTTC,CASSLFPGGGMVYEQYF
TRBJ2-7,few,NA,TRBV4-3,TGCGTCAGCAGCCAAGATTGGGGGACTGGCCGCGAGCAGTACTTC,CVSSQDWGTGREQYF
TRBJ1-1,NA,NA,TRBV20-1,TGCAGTGCTAGAGATTGGGCAGGGGATACTGAAGCTTTCTTT,CSARDWAGDTEAFF
TRBJ2-2,few,NA,TRBV7-9,TGTGCCAGCAGCTTCTCAGACACCGGGGAGCTGTTTTTT,CASSFSDTGELFF
TRBJ2-3,NA,NA,TRBV30,TGTGCCTGGAGTGTAACTCGCGCGGATACGCAGTATTTT,CAWSVTRADTQYF
TRBJ2-1,NA,NA,TRBV20-1,TGCAGTGCTAGAGATCAGGGCCTCGTAAGGTACAATGAGCAGTTCTTC,CSARDQGLVRYNEQFF
TRBJ2-1,many,TRBD2,TRBV29-1,TGCAGCGTGGGACTAGCGGGATATGAGCAGTTCTTC,CSVGLAGYEQFF